One sample yielded the 22 T cell receptor beta chains listed below, sequenced in a study of blood T cell repertoires in COVID-19. Clones were sequenced by immunoSEQ multiplex PCR, and TCRdb holds only the in-frame ones, with some missing. The sample carries around 97,000 clones, around 82% recorded once. Sequenced sample: peripheral blood. The receptors shown here come from a human donor in a cohort sampled during active or convalescent COVID-19.

V and J are TRBV6-6 and TRBJ2-5; possible D gene TRBD2, 6 bases. The V gene lost 3 bases and the J gene lost 5 bases, with 16 bases spanning the gap. The germline V gene encodes CDR1 MNHNY and CDR2 SVGAGI (reference sequence). The CDR3 length is 15 residues. The CDR3 loop reads CASSYPERAGETQYF. CDR3 in DNA: TGTGCCAGCAGTTATCCGGAGCGGGCGGGGGAGACCCAGTACTTC.

This clone was detected a few times. V is TRBV30 and J is TRBJ1-1, with D possibly matching TRBD1 (6 bases). V was shortened by 4 bases and J by 8 bases, with 17 bases between the two germline ends. Per the germline V gene, CDR1 is GTSNPN and CDR2 is SVGIG (reference sequence). This CDR3 spans 13 amino acids. CDR3 bases: TGTGCCTGGAACCGGGGGGACAAACAAGAAGCTTTCTTT. This translates into CAWNRGDKQEAFF.

This clone was observed a single time. The chain uses TRBV6-1 and TRBJ1-3; 9 bases align to TRBD1. This CDR3 has 16 amino acids. V lost 4 bases, J lost 3 bases, and 7 bases stayed unmatched. Germline V gene lookup returns CDR1 MNHNS and CDR2 SASEGT. In nucleotides, the CDR3 is TGTGCCAGCAGTGTCACAGGGGGCATTGGTGGAAACACCATATATTTT. This translates into CASSVTGGIGGNTIYF.

The V and J genes are TRBV5-5 and TRBJ2-3; 10 bases align to TRBD2. This CDR3 has 19 residues. The J segment lost 2 bases and the V segment lost 4 bases, leaving 16 bases of the junction unmatched. Germline CDR1 reads SGHKS; CDR2 reads YYEKEE (reference sequence). Written as DNA, the CDR3 is TGTGCCAGCAGCCTACGCGGCGGGGAGCGGGGGGGTTCCACAGATACGCAGTATTTT. Translated: CASSLRGGERGGSTDTQYF.

This clone was picked up one time. The chain uses TRBV19 and TRBJ1-4, with 8 bases lining up with TRBD1. J was trimmed by 5 bases and V by 5 bases; bases with no gene match: 10. This CDR3 region has 16 residues. Germline loops: CDR1 LNHDA, CDR2 SQIVND (reference sequence). The CDR3 region has the DNA TGTGCCAGTAGTCAACCACTCGGGACAGGCAATGAAAAACTGTTTTTT. As protein: CASSQPLGTGNEKLFF.

The chain combines TRBV6-5 with TRBJ2-2, with 7 bases aligning to TRBD1. Germline V CDR1 and CDR2: MNHEY, SVGAGI. Unmatched junction bases numbered 4, after V lost 5 bases and J lost 4 bases. The CDR3 covers 14 residues. CDR3 DNA sequence: TGTGCCAGCAGTCGGGGACAGATCACCGGGGAGCTGTTTTTT. Encoded protein: CASSRGQITGELFF.

This clone was seen just once. The J gene is TRBJ1-1, the V gene TRBV6-5, with D hard to call. Trimming cost V 7 bases and J 6 bases, with 18 bases left between them. Germline V CDR1 and CDR2: MNHEY, SVGAGI. The CDR3 totals 14 residues. This chain's CDR3 is CASITSGGSAEAFF. The CDR3 DNA reads TGTGCCAGCATCACATCAGGAGGGAGCGCTGAAGCTTTCTTT.

This sequence joins TRBV5-1 and TRBJ1-1; 9 positions agree with TRBD1. Germline trimming cut 4 bases from V and 5 bases from J; bases unmatched to any gene: 9. The CDR3 has 15 residues. CDR1 SGHRS and CDR2 YFSETQ come from the germline V gene. The CDR3 DNA reads TGCGCCAGCAGCCTTGAAACAGGGGGCGTAACTGAAGCTTTCTTT. Amino acid sequence: CASSLETGGVTEAFF.

The chain combines TRBV9 with TRBJ1-3; 7 bases map to TRBD1. V trimming: 2 bases; J trimming: 4 bases; junction bases outside the gene matches: 6. The CDR3 runs to 15 residues. Germline-derived CDR1 and CDR2 are SGDLS and YYNGEE. CDR3 coding DNA: TGTGCCAGCAGCGTTCACAAGGGGGCGGGAAACACCATATATTTT. Encoded protein: CASSVHKGAGNTIYF. Full variable domain (outside the CDR3, taken from reference TRBV9 and TRBJ1-3): DSGVTQTPKHLITATGQRVTLRCSPRSGDLSVYWYQQSLDQGLQFLIQYYNGEERAKGNILERFSAQQFPDLHSELNLSSLELGDSALYFCASSVHKGAGNTIYFGEGSWLTVV.

This chain uses TRBV7-9 with TRBJ2-5, with 12 bases fitting TRBD2. Per the germline V gene, CDR1 is SEHNR and CDR2 is FQNEAQ (reference sequence). The CDR3 length is 17 residues. The V segment lost 5 bases and the J segment 1 base; nucleotides outside the gene matches: 8. DNA for the CDR3: TGTGCCAGCAGCCTCGCGACTAGCGGGGGTTCCCAAGAGACCCAGTACTTC. It translates to CASSLATSGGSQETQYF.

The chain uses TRBV5-6 and TRBJ1-2, with 10 bases fitting TRBD1. Trimming removed 6 bases from V and 6 bases from J; junction bases left unmatched: 8. This CDR3 contains 14 residues. From germline, CDR1 is SGHDT and CDR2 YYEEEE. As DNA, the CDR3 is TGTGCCAGCACCCTGGGACAGGGGTTCCATGGCTACACCTTC. Translating it yields CASTLGQGFHGYTF.

The chain combines TRBV4-3 with TRBJ2-3; 11 positions agree with TRBD2. CDR1 is LGHNA and CDR2 is YSLEER in the germline V gene. The length of the CDR3 is 18 residues. The V gene end was trimmed by 1 base and the J gene end by 3 bases; junction bases not matched to a gene: 9. The CDR3 spells CASSQGLAGLFETDTQYF. The DNA of the CDR3 is TGCGCCAGCAGCCAAGGACTAGCGGGACTATTTGAGACAGATACGCAGTATTTT.

V and J are TRBV11-2 and TRBJ2-7; D is perhaps TRBD2 (6 bases). Trimming removed 1 base from V and 5 bases from J, with 9 bases in between. There are 13 residues in the CDR3. Germline-derived CDR1 and CDR2 are SGHAT and FQNNGV. CDR3 in amino acids: CASSLVWGDEQYF. CDR3 nucleotide sequence: TGTGCCAGCAGCTTAGTATGGGGGGACGAGCAGTACTTC.

This chain connects TRBV5-1 to TRBJ1-1; 7 nucleotides match TRBD1. Germline CDR1 reads SGHRS; CDR2 reads YFSETQ. With V trimmed by 0 bases and J by 6 bases, 5 bases remained unmatched. The CDR3 length is 14 residues. The CDR3 here is CASSLGQGSSEAFF. The CDR3 region has the DNA TGCGCCAGCAGCTTGGGACAGGGTTCGTCTGAAGCTTTCTTT.

This clone occurred a few times. This chain links TRBV5-1 with TRBJ2-7, with 9 bases aligning to TRBD1. Trimming at V came to 3 bases and at J to 1 base, leaving 2 bases not matched to a gene. This CDR3 region has 14 residues. Germline CDR1 is SGHRS and CDR2 is YFSETQ. The CDR3 loop reads CASSYGTGSYEQYF. The CDR3 DNA is TGCGCCAGCAGCTACGGGACAGGGTCCTACGAGCAGTACTTC.

The chain recombines TRBV30 with TRBJ1-1; no clear D gene. The CDR3 totals 14 residues. Germline CDR1 reads GTSNPN; CDR2 reads SVGIG (reference sequence). This CDR3 is CFYLPLRMNTEAFF. CDR3 nucleotides: TGTTTTTATCTCCCCCTCCGTATGAACACTGAAGCTTTCTTT.

The chain uses TRBV5-1 and TRBJ2-7, with TRBD1 matching 8 bases. V lost 0 bases and J lost 5; bases outside the gene matches: 10. The CDR3 is 16 amino acids. Germline V gives CDR1 SGHRS, CDR2 YFSETQ. The CDR3 reads CASSLALPGTGNEQYF. CDR3 nucleotide sequence: TGCGCCAGCAGCTTGGCCCTCCCCGGGACAGGTAACGAGCAGTACTTC.

The gene calls are TRBV20-1 and TRBJ2-1; the D gene is possibly TRBD2 (7 bases). Germline V gives CDR1 DFQATT, CDR2 SNEGSKA (reference sequence). The V and J ends lost 6 bases and 9 bases respectively, with 12 bases between them. The CDR3 contains 11 residues. The DNA of the CDR3 is TGCAGTGCCAAAAGGGGGGGTGAGCAGTTCTTC. It translates to CSAKRGGEQFF.

This chain uses TRBV5-1 with TRBJ2-1, with 13 nucleotides matching TRBD2. The ends lost 0 bases at V and 7 bases at J; junction bases unmatched: 1. CDR3 length: 15 residues. Germline V lookup: CDR1 SGHRS, CDR2 YFSETQ. CDR3: CASSLGLAGGNEQFF. CDR3 nucleotides: TGCGCCAGCAGCTTGGGACTAGCGGGGGGAAATGAGCAGTTCTTC.

CDR3 residues: CASSSPGTEGGNEQFF. CDR3 nucleotide sequence: TGTGCCAGCAGCTCCCCCGGGACAGAGGGGGGAAATGAGCAGTTCTTC. The J gene is TRBJ2-1, the V gene TRBV5-4; D is possibly TRBD1 (7 bases). The V end lost 3 bases, the J end lost 7 bases, and 20 bases lay between the germline ends. The germline V gene encodes CDR1 SGHNT and CDR2 YYREEE (reference sequence). CDR3 size: 16 residues.

This rearrangement joins TRBV11-2 to TRBJ2-3; TRBD2 might be the D (6 bases). The CDR3 has 16 residues. V lost 2 bases, J lost 3 bases, and 15 bases lay in between. Germline-derived CDR1 and CDR2 are SGHAT and FQNNGV. This CDR3 is CASSLRSSVLTDTQYF. The CDR3 nucleotides read TGTGCCAGCAGCTTAAGGTCTAGCGTCCTGACAGATACGCAGTATTTT.

The chain links TRBV7-3 to TRBJ2-1; 8 bases agree with TRBD1. The trim removed 5 bases at V and 4 bases at J, leaving 7 bases unmatched. Per the germline V gene, CDR1 is SGHTA and CDR2 is FQGTGA. CDR3 size: 15 residues. The CDR3 nucleotides are TGTGCCAGCAGCGCACAGGGGGGACGTTACAATGAGCAGTTCTTC. It translates to CASSAQGGRYNEQFF.